A single sample is the source of the 18 T cell receptor beta chains below, sequenced in a study of T cells in Graves' hyperthyroidism and ophthalmopathy (dated by TCRdb to between 2017 and 2020). The receptor library was made with multiplex PCR. Instrument used: Illumina HiSeq 2000. Amplification of TCR beta CDR3 regions was carried out from RNA transcripts. The TCR CDR3 was subjected to a first round of RT-PCR using the HTBI primer set and the Qiagen OneStep RT-PCR kit. The public sequencing data were trimmed at Q25 with fastp and processed into clonotypes with MiXCR by TCRdb, which kept only in-frame beta chains. Rows merge per CDR3 protein into single entries with the most common DNA and genes. In all, the sample holds roughly 750,000 distinct CDR3 sequences, and about 16% of those were seen once. Around 8% of the sample is taken by the ten largest. Sequencing used blood. The receptors originated from a man between 18 and 29 years old with Graves' hyperthyroidism.

This clonotype was observed a handful of times. The J gene is TRBJ1-2, the V gene TRBV6-2 or TRBV6-3; D is possibly TRBD1 (6 bases). The germline gives CDR1 MNHEY, CDR2 SVGEGT. V lost 5 bases to trimming and J lost 5 bases, with 21 bases between them. The length of the CDR3 is 16 residues. The CDR3 here is CASSGYRDTEGYGYTF. In nucleotides, the CDR3 is TGTGCCAGCAGTGGCTACCGGGACACAGAAGGTTATGGCTACACCTTC.

This rearrangement joins TRBV15 to TRBJ1-4; unclear D gene. This CDR3 has 15 amino acids. In germline, CDR1 is LNHNV, CDR2 YYDKDF (reference sequence). Trimming took 0 bases from V and 4 from J, leaving 9 bases between them. CDR3 DNA sequence: TGTGCCACCAGCAGAGATCGGAACAGTAATGAAAAACTGTTTTTT. This sequence encodes CATSRDRNSNEKLFF. The full variable domain, completed using reference TRBV15 and TRBJ1-4, is DAMVIQNPRYQVTQFGKPVTLSCSQTLNHNVMYWYQQKSSQAPKLLFHYYDKDFNNEADTPDNFQSRRPNTSFCFLDIRSPGLGDTAMYLCATSRDRNSNEKLFFGSGTQLSVL.

V and J are TRBV18 and TRBJ2-7; 7 bases agree with TRBD2. Germline trimming cut 1 base from V and 0 bases from J; bases unmatched to any gene: 12. Germline lookup yields CDR1 KGHSH and CDR2 LQKENI. The CDR3 length is 18 residues. In DNA form, the CDR3 reads TGTGCCAGCTCACCACTAGGGACTACCGCGGGGATCTCCTACGAGCAGTACTTC. This codes for CASSPLGTTAGISYEQYF.

In its sample, this clonotype was seen a few times. The chain has TRBV6-2 or TRBV6-3 and TRBJ1-5; D perhaps matches TRBD1 (5 bases). The germline V gene encodes CDR1 MNHEY and CDR2 SVGEGT. V was shortened by 6 bases and J by 6 bases, with 12 bases between the two germline ends. This CDR3 is 13 amino acids long. In DNA form, the CDR3 reads TGTGCCAGCAGAGAGGGCGGGGCTCAGCCCCAGCATTTT. As protein: CASREGGAQPQHF.

There are a few counts of this clonotype. V is TRBV3-1 and J is TRBJ2-7, with a tentative D call TRBD2 (5 bases). V dropped 1 base and J dropped 6 bases, with 10 bases sitting between them. Germline CDR1 and CDR2: LGHDT and YNNKEL (reference sequence). The CDR3 covers 13 residues. CDR3 nucleotide sequence: TGTGCCAGCAGCCAAGGCCCGGGGTCCGAGCAGTACTTC. This sequence encodes CASSQGPGSEQYF.

The chain links TRBV28 to TRBJ2-2, with D unclear. The CDR3 is 17 amino acids. Germline loops: CDR1 MDHEN, CDR2 SYDVKM. V was clipped by 5 bases and J by 1 base, with 17 bases between them. CDR3 amino acids: CASSPRGTPGNTGELFF. The DNA for the CDR3 is TGTGCCAGCAGTCCGCGAGGTACGCCAGGGAACACCGGGGAGCTGTTTTTT.

Ten or more counts support this clonotype. The CDR3 reads CASSLSGGAVDEQFF. The CDR3 DNA is TGTGCCAGCAGCTTAAGTGGGGGCGCGGTCGATGAGCAGTTCTTC. The rearrangement links TRBV7-2 to TRBJ2-1; D perhaps matches TRBD1 (6 bases). The V end was cut by 2 bases, the J end by 8 bases, with 16 bases between. Germline V gene sequence: CDR1 SGHTA, CDR2 FQGNSA. The CDR3 is made up of 15 amino acids.

This clonotype occurred once. The chain links TRBV28 to TRBJ2-1; perhaps D is TRBD1 or TRBD2 (7 bases each). CDR3 size: 18 residues. Germline loops: CDR1 MDHEN, CDR2 SYDVKM. Trimming cost V 0 bases and J 4 bases, with 19 bases left between them. CDR3 in amino acids: CASSLWGRGGQSYNEQFF. In DNA, the CDR3 is TGTGCCAGCAGTTTATGGGGGCGCGGGGGACAGTCGTACAATGAGCAGTTCTTC.

There are a few counts of this clonotype. The chain combines TRBV13 with TRBJ2-3; no clear D gene. The germline gives CDR1 PRHDT, CDR2 FYEKMQ (reference sequence). The CDR3 contains 12 residues. V dropped 0 bases and J dropped 7 bases, with 5 bases sitting between them. As DNA, the CDR3 is TGTGCCAGCAGCTTAGGCCGAAATACGCAGTATTTT. Amino acids: CASSLGRNTQYF.

This clonotype has only a few counts. The chain has TRBV4-2 and TRBJ2-2; D is perhaps TRBD2 (5 bases). The CDR3 contains 17 residues. CDR1 is LGHNA, CDR2 YNFKEQ, per germline. V was trimmed by 1 base and J by 5 bases, leaving 17 bases between them. CDR3 sequence (DNA): TGTGCCAGCAGCCAAGGGATCCGCGGGCGGCCTACCGGGGAGCTGTTTTTT. It encodes CASSQGIRGRPTGELFF.

This clonotype was picked up a small number of times. V usage is TRBV5-1 and J usage is TRBJ2-1; 14 bases align to TRBD2. Per germline, CDR1 SGHRS and CDR2 YFSETQ. V lost 6 bases and J lost 8; bases outside the gene matches: 13. The CDR3 sequence is 17 residues long. CDR3 amino acids: CASISGAGTSGSDEQFF. The CDR3 bases are TGCGCCAGCATTTCCGGAGCCGGGACTAGCGGGAGTGATGAGCAGTTCTTC.

A few counts support this clonotype. The rearrangement uses TRBV27 and TRBJ1-4; possibly TRBD1 for D (6 bases). The CDR3 is 15 amino acids. V lost 2 bases, J lost 7 bases, and 14 bases lay in between. CDR1 is MNHEY, CDR2 SMNVEV, per germline (reference sequence). Here the CDR3 DNA reads TGTGCCAGCAGTTTAACAGGGCGGGCTAGTGAAAAACTGTTTTTT. It yields the protein CASSLTGRASEKLFF.

The J gene is TRBJ1-6, the V gene TRBV27; 7 bases line up with TRBD1. After removal of 5 bases from V and 7 bases from J, the junction contained 8 bases not matched to a gene. Germline-derived CDR1 and CDR2 are MNHEY and SMNVEV (reference sequence). The CDR3 sequence is 15 residues long. CDR3 region: CASSDTGERNSPLHF. CDR3 in DNA: TGTGCCAGCAGTGATACAGGGGAAAGGAATTCACCCCTCCACTTT.

The chain carries TRBV15 and TRBJ1-1; D gene unclear. CDR1 LNHNV and CDR2 YYDKDF come from the germline V gene (reference sequence). The V end lost 4 bases, the J end lost 3 bases, and 3 bases lay between the germline ends. This CDR3 comprises 11 residues. CDR3 sequence: CATSTYTEAFF. CDR3 nucleotides: TGTGCCACCAGCACCTACACTGAAGCTTTCTTT.

This clonotype was recorded at least ten times. The V and J genes are TRBV12-3 or TRBV12-4 and TRBJ2-5; tentatively, D is TRBD2 (6 bases). The CDR3 extends over 16 amino acids. V lost 6 bases and J 4 bases, leaving 21 bases between the germline ends. In nucleotides, the CDR3 is TGTGCCAGCAGCCTCCTTTCAGGGAGGAGTGGAGAGACCCAGTACTTC. Translation gives CASSLLSGRSGETQYF.

This clonotype was detected only a few times. The gene calls are TRBV10-1 and TRBJ2-3, with 11 bases lining up with TRBD2. The CDR3 extends over 17 amino acids. Germline V gene lookup returns CDR1 WNHNN and CDR2 SYGVQD (reference sequence). After removal of 3 bases from V and 2 bases from J, the junction contained 7 bases not matched to a gene. The CDR3 DNA reads TGCGCCAGCAGTGACCTCGGACTAGCGGGTACCACAGATACGCAGTATTTT. This gives the protein CASSDLGLAGTTDTQYF.

About this clonotype itself: Possible read error: a much larger clone is one base away. The chain carries TRBV25-1 and TRBJ1-2; 9 nucleotides agree with TRBD1. The CDR3 runs to 15 residues. In germline, CDR1 is MGHDK, CDR2 SYGVNS. Germline trimming cut 2 bases from V and 4 bases from J; bases unmatched to any gene: 5. The CDR3 DNA follows: TGTGCCAGCAGTGAAGCCGGGACAGGGATCTATGGCTACACCTTC. Protein sequence: CASSEAGTGIYGYTF.

Notes on this clonotype: One base away lies a much larger clone, so this may be a sequencing read error. V gene TRBV28 combines with J gene TRBJ2-7; D is unclear. V lost 5 bases and J lost 0, with 11 bases in between. Germline CDR1 is MDHEN and CDR2 is SYDVKM. This CDR3 comprises 14 residues. The CDR3 is CASSVSSTSYEQYF. In DNA form, the CDR3 reads TGTGCCAGCAGTGTATCGAGCACCTCCTACGAGCAGTACTTC.